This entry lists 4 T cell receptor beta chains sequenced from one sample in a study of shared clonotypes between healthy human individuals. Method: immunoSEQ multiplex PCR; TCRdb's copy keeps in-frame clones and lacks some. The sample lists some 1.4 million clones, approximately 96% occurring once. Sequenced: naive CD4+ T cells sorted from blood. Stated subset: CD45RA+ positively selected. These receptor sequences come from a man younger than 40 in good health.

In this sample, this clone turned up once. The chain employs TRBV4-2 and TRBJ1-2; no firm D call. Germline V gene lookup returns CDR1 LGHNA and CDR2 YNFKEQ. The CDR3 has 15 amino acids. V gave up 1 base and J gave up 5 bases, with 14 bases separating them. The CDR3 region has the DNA TGTGCCAGCAGCCAAGGAGAAGCGGTGGGGTATGGCTACACCTTC. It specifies CASSQGEAVGYGYTF.

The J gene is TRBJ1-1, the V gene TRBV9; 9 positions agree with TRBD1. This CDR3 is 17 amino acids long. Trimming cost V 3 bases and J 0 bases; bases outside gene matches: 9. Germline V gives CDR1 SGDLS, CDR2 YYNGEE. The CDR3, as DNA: TGTGCCAGCAGCGATCACAGGGGGCTTATAATGAACACTGAAGCTTTCTTT. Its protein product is CASSDHRGLIMNTEAFF.

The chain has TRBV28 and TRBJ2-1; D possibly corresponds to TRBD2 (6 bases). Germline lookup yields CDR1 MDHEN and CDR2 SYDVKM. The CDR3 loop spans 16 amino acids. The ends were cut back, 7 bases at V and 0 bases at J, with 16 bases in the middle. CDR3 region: CASNHRGGNSYNEQFF. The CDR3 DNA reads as TGTGCCAGCAACCATAGAGGCGGGAACTCCTACAATGAGCAGTTCTTC.

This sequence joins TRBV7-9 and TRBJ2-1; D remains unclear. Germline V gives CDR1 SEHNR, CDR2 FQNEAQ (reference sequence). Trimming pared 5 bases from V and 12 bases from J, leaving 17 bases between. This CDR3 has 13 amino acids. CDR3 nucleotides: TGTGCCAGCAGCCTAAGTCAGGTAGTTACGCAGTTCTTC. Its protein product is CASSLSQVVTQFF.